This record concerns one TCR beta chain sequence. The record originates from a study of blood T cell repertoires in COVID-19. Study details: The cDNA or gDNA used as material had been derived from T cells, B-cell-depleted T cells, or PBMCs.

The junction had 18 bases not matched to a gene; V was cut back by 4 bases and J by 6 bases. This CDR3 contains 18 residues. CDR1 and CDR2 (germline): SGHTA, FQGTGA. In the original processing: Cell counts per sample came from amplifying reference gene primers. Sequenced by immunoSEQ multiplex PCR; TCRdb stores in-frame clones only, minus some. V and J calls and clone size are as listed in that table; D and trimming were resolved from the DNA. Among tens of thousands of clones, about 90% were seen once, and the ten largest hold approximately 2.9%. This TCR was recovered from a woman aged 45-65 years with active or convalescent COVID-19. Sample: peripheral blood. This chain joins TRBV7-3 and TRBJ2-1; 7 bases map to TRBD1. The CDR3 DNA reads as TGTGCCAGCAGCTCCCACTTACCGGGACAGCCCGATCTCAATGAGCAGTTCTTC. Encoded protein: CASSSHLPGQPDLNEQFF. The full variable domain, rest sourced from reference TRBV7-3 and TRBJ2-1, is GAGVSQTPSNKVTEKGKYVELRCDPISGHTALYWYRQSLGQGPEFLIYFQGTGAADDSGLPNDRFFAVRPEGSVSTLKIQRTERGDSAVYLCASSSHLPGQPDLNEQFFGPGTRLTVL.